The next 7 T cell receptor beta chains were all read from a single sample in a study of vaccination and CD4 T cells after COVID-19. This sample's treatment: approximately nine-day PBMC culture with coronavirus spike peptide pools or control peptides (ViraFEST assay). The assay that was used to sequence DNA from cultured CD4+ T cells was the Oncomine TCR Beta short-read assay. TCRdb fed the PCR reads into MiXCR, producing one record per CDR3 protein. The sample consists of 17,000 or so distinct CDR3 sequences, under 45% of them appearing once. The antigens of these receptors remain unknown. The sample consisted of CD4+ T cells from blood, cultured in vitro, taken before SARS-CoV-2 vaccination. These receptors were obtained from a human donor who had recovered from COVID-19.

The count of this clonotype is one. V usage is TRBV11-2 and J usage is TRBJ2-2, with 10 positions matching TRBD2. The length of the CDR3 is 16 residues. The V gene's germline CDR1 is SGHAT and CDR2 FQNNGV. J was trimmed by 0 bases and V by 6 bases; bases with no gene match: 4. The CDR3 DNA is TGTGCCAGCAGAAGAACTAGCGGGGCGAACACCGGGGAGCTGTTTTTT. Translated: CASRRTSGANTGELFF.

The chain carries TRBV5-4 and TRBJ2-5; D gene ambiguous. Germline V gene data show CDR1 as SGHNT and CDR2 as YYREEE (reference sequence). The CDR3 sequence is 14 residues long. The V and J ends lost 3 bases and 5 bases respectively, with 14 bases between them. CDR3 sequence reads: CASSYNRPGETQYF. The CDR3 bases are TGTGCCAGCAGCTACAACCGACCCGGGGAGACCCAGTACTTC.

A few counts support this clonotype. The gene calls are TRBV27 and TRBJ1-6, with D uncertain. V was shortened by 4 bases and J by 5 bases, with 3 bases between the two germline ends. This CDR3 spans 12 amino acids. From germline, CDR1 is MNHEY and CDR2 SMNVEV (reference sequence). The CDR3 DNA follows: TGTGCCAGCAGTTCCCATAATTCACCCCTCCACTTT. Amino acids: CASSSHNSPLHF.

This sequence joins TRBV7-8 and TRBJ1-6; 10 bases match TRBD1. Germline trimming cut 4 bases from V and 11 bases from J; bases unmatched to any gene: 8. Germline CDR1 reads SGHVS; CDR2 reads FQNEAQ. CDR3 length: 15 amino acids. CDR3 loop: CASSYSGTGEAPLHF. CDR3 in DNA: TGTGCCAGCAGCTACTCGGGGACAGGGGAGGCACCCCTCCACTTT.

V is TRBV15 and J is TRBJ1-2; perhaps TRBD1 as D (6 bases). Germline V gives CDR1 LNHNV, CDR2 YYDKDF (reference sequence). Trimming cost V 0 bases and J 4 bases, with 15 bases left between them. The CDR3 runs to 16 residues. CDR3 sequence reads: CATSRDSPGDIYGYTF. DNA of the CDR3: TGTGCCACCAGCAGAGATTCCCCAGGGGATATCTATGGCTACACCTTC.

The CDR3 is CASSPRGTSGSTDTQYF. The CDR3 DNA follows: TGTGCCAGCAGCCCCCGGGGGACTAGCGGTAGCACAGATACGCAGTATTTT. V is TRBV7-6 and J is TRBJ2-3; 11 nucleotides line up with TRBD2. J was trimmed by 0 bases and V by 5 bases; bases with no gene match: 7. The CDR3 extends over 17 amino acids. From germline, CDR1 is SGHVS and CDR2 FNYEAQ.

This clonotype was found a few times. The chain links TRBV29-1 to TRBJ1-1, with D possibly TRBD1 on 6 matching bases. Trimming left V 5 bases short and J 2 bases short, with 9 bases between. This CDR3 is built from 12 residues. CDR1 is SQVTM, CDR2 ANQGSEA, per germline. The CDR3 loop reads CSVNRANTEAFF. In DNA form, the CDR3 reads TGCAGCGTTAACAGGGCAAACACTGAAGCTTTCTTT.